The 24 T cell receptor beta chains below all came from one sample that was sequenced in a study of blood T cell repertoires in COVID-19. Some clones are missing from TCRdb's copy, which holds only in-frame ones; the method was immunoSEQ multiplex PCR. In the table there are 250,000 to 300,000 clones, 88% of which are singletons. The specimen sequenced was peripheral blood. These receptors originate from a woman aged 70-85 years with COVID-19, enrolled during active disease.

Points on this clone: This sample also contains other DNA sequences that code for the same CDR3. The chain is built from TRBV29-1 and TRBJ2-1; perhaps TRBD1 as D (6 bases). The CDR3 spans 13 residues. Deletions cut 7 bases from V and 0 bases from J, with 10 bases between. The germline gives CDR1 SQVTM, CDR2 ANQGSEA. The CDR3 here is CSARDNSYNEQFF. In DNA form, the CDR3 reads TGCAGCGCCCGGGACAACTCCTACAATGAGCAGTTCTTC.

Worth noting for this clone: A read error may account for a junction end that differs from germline. V usage is TRBV7-9 and J usage is TRBJ2-3; TRBD2 matches at 9 bases. Germline-derived CDR1 and CDR2 are SEHNR and FQNEAQ (reference sequence). The length of the CDR3 is 17 residues. The CDR3 bases are TGTGCCAGCAGCTCCGCATTTGCGGGAGGGAGCACGGATACGCAGTATTTT. It is translated as CASSSAFAGGSTDTQYF.

The rearrangement links TRBV30 to TRBJ2-3; 13 bases map to TRBD2. CDR1 is GTSNPN and CDR2 is SVGIG in the germline V gene (reference sequence). This CDR3 region has 14 residues. V lost 8 bases and J lost 0; bases outside the gene matches: 2. CDR3 bases: TGTGCCGGGACTAGCGGGAAGAGCACAGATACGCAGTATTTT. Translation: CAGTSGKSTDTQYF.

The V gene is TRBV28, the J gene TRBJ1-6, with D unclear. The CDR3 runs 15 residues. V was shortened by 2 bases and J by 5 bases, with 10 bases between the two germline ends. The germline V gene has CDR1 MDHEN and CDR2 SYDVKM. The CDR3 DNA sequence: TGTGCCAGCAGTTTAATTGGAGAGGATAATTCACCCCTCCACTTT. Translated: CASSLIGEDNSPLHF. The complete variable domain, with remaining parts taken from reference TRBV28 and TRBJ1-6, reads DVKVTQSSRYLVKRTGEKVFLECVQDMDHENMFWYRQDPGLGLRLIYFSYDVKMKEKGDIPEGYSVSREKKERFSLILESASTNQTSMYLCASSLIGEDNSPLHFGNGTRLTVT.

The rearrangement links TRBV3-1 (or the pseudogene TRBV3-2) to TRBJ1-6; no reliable D call. This CDR3 has 15 amino acids. V was trimmed by 2 bases and J by 8 bases, leaving 13 bases between them. Germline CDR1 reads LGHDT; CDR2 reads YNNKEL (reference sequence). CDR3 DNA: TGTGCCAGCAGCCAATGGACCGCGAGGGATTCACCCCTCCACTTT. Its protein product is CASSQWTARDSPLHF.

The sample holds one count of this clone. Within the sample, other DNA sequences also encode this same CDR3. V is TRBV24-1 and J is TRBJ2-5, with D perhaps matching TRBD2 (6 bases). The V gene lost 1 base and the J gene lost 5 bases, with 13 bases spanning the gap. Germline-derived CDR1 and CDR2 are KGHDR and SFDVKD. This CDR3 is built from 15 residues. The CDR3 here is CATSDLAGGKETQYF. DNA for the CDR3: TGTGCCACCAGTGATTTAGCTGGAGGGAAGGAGACCCAGTACTTC.

This clone appeared a single time. The chain carries TRBV7-2 and TRBJ2-1, with 8 bases identical to TRBD2. Germline trimming cut 5 bases from V and 6 bases from J; bases unmatched to any gene: 9. Germline-derived CDR1 and CDR2 are SGHTA and FQGNSA. The CDR3 is 15 residues long. The CDR3 bases are TGTGCCAGCAGCCCTCCGGGACTAGGCCGCAATGAGCAGTTCTTC. This encodes CASSPPGLGRNEQFF.

Here the CDR3 DNA reads TGTGCCAGCAGCTTAGGCGGACTAGCGGTAAACACCGGGGAGCTGTTTTTT. Protein: CASSLGGLAVNTGELFF. V gene TRBV7-9 combines with J gene TRBJ2-2, with TRBD2 matching 10 bases. Unmatched junction bases numbered 4, after V lost 1 base and J lost 2 bases. Germline loops: CDR1 SEHNR, CDR2 FQNEAQ (reference sequence). The CDR3 runs to 17 residues.

This sequence joins TRBV20-1 and TRBJ2-7; D gene ambiguous. CDR1 and CDR2 (germline): DFQATT, SNEGSKA (reference sequence). Trimming cost V 7 bases and J 5 bases, with 12 bases left between them. This CDR3 spans 11 amino acids. This chain's CDR3 is CSGARSNEQYF. In nucleotides, the CDR3 is TGCAGTGGAGCGAGATCCAACGAGCAGTACTTC.

This chain links TRBV28 with TRBJ1-2, with D tentatively TRBD1 (6 bases). Germline assignment: CDR1 MDHEN and CDR2 SYDVKM. This CDR3 is built from 12 residues. V gave up 6 bases and J gave up 9 bases, with 14 bases separating them. In nucleotides, the CDR3 is TGTGCCAGCAGCCTACCTGGGACAAGCTACACCTTC. Translated, it gives CASSLPGTSYTF.

The V gene is TRBV7-2, the J gene TRBJ2-3; 10 bases fit TRBD2. CDR1 and CDR2 (germline): SGHTA, FQGNSA. There are 15 residues in the CDR3. J lost 2 bases, V lost 5 bases, and 4 bases had no gene match. DNA of the CDR3: TGTGCCAGCAGCCGGACTAGCGGCCACACAGATACGCAGTATTTT. This encodes CASSRTSGHTDTQYF. Full variable domain (outside the CDR3, taken from reference TRBV7-2 and TRBJ2-3): GAGVSQSPSNKVTEKGKDVELRCDPISGHTALYWYRQSLGQGLEFLIYFQGNSAPDKSGLPSDRFSAERTGGSVSTLTIQRTQQEDSAVYLCASSRTSGHTDTQYFGPGTRLTVL.

The chain carries TRBV19 and TRBJ1-5, with 10 bases identical to TRBD1. V trimming: 4 bases; J trimming: 7 bases; junction bases outside the gene matches: 13. The germline gives CDR1 LNHDA, CDR2 SQIVND (reference sequence). CDR3 size: 17 residues. The CDR3 spells CASSKPTGGIFNQPQHF. The CDR3 DNA reads TGTGCCAGTAGTAAACCGACAGGGGGCATTTTCAACCAGCCCCAGCATTTT.

This chain connects TRBV30 to TRBJ2-7, with D possibly being TRBD1 (5 bases). V gave up 2 bases and J gave up 2 bases, with 7 bases separating them. The CDR3 has 12 residues. Germline V gene lookup returns CDR1 GTSNPN and CDR2 SVGIG (reference sequence). The CDR3 DNA is TGTGCCTGGAGTCCGACAGCCTACGAGCAGTACTTC. Translating gives CAWSPTAYEQYF.

This chain links TRBV10-3 with TRBJ2-3, with D possibly being TRBD1 (6 bases). With 6 bases removed from V and 2 bases from J, the gap between germline ends came to 12 bases. This CDR3 contains 14 residues. CDR1 and CDR2 (germline): ENHRY, SYGVKD. CDR3 region: CAIRKQGITDTQYF. The CDR3 region has the DNA TGTGCCATCAGGAAACAGGGAATCACAGATACGCAGTATTTT.

V and J are TRBV10-3 and TRBJ2-1; 7 positions match TRBD2. Losses at the gene ends were 10 bases for V and 8 bases for J; bases not matched to a gene: 5. This CDR3 has 11 amino acids. Germline CDR1 is ENHRY and CDR2 is SYGVKD. Here the CDR3 DNA reads TGTGCCACCCGGGAGGTCGATGAGCAGTTCTTC. Protein sequence: CATREVDEQFF.

This clone appeared once. This sequence joins TRBV6-6 and TRBJ1-5; D is unclear. This CDR3 comprises 14 residues. From germline, CDR1 is MNHNY and CDR2 SVGAGI (reference sequence). Trimming removed 2 bases at V and 0 bases at J, with 5 bases between. The CDR3 DNA sequence: TGTGCCAGCAGTTACGGAGGTAGCAATCAGCCCCAGCATTTT. Its translation: CASSYGGSNQPQHF.

The DNA for the CDR3 is TGTGCCAGCAGTAGACCGGGACACCACGAGCAGTACTTC. Its translation: CASSRPGHHEQYF. The chain couples TRBV12-3 or TRBV12-4 to TRBJ2-7; perhaps TRBD1 as D (6 bases). With 5 bases removed from V and 5 bases from J, the gap between germline ends came to 13 bases. The CDR3 runs to 13 residues.

This clone was seen a few times. The CDR3 loop reads CASSLQGNSPLHF. The CDR3 nucleotides read TGTGCCAGCAGCTTACAGGGAAATTCACCCCTCCACTTT. The chain carries TRBV7-9 and TRBJ1-6, with D perhaps TRBD1 (5 bases). Germline CDR1 reads SEHNR; CDR2 reads FQNEAQ (reference sequence). V lost 2 bases, J lost 7 bases, and 6 bases lay in between. This CDR3 spans 13 amino acids.

The rearrangement joins TRBV2 to TRBJ1-5, with D possibly being TRBD1 (5 bases). The V end was cut by 6 bases, the J end by 0 bases, with 12 bases between. CDR1 is SNHLY, CDR2 FYNNEI, per germline. This CDR3 is built from 15 residues. CDR3 in amino acids: CASRTESHSNQPQHF. The CDR3 DNA follows: TGTGCCAGCAGGACAGAATCCCATAGCAATCAGCCCCAGCATTTT.

This chain connects TRBV10-3 to TRBJ2-1; weak D call: TRBD1 (6 bases). In germline, CDR1 is ENHRY, CDR2 SYGVKD. The CDR3 is made up of 16 amino acids. V was shortened by 5 bases and J by 5 bases, with 19 bases between the two germline ends. The CDR3 nucleotides read TGTGCCATCAGTAGCGTGGCGACAGGAAAAAACAATGAGCAGTTCTTC. Translating gives CAISSVATGKNNEQFF.

The chain links TRBV11-2 to TRBJ2-7; a weak D match, TRBD2 (7 bases). Germline CDR1 reads SGHAT; CDR2 reads FQNNGV. CDR3 length equals 16 residues. V dropped 0 bases and J dropped 3 bases, with 15 bases sitting between them. CDR3 nucleotides: TGTGCCAGCAGCTTAGATTGGGGGGGCTCAGGCTACGAGCAGTACTTC. The encoded protein is CASSLDWGGSGYEQYF.

In its sample, this clone was seen a few times. The gene calls are TRBV7-2 and TRBJ2-7; 9 bases are a match to TRBD2. Germline V gene data show CDR1 as SGHTA and CDR2 as FQGNSA. V trimming: 5 bases; J trimming: 7 bases; junction bases outside the gene matches: 12. The CDR3 has 15 residues. Written as DNA, the CDR3 is TGTGCCAGCAGCGCCGGGGGACTAGCCCTTCGGGAGCAGTACTTC. It specifies CASSAGGLALREQYF. Full variable domain (missing parts from reference TRBV7-2 and TRBJ2-7): GAGVSQSPSNKVTEKGKDVELRCDPISGHTALYWYRQSLGQGLEFLIYFQGNSAPDKSGLPSDRFSAERTGGSVSTLTIQRTQQEDSAVYLCASSAGGLALREQYFGPGTRLTVT.

This chain joins TRBV28 and TRBJ2-1; D remains ambiguous. V was cut by 5 bases and J by 9 bases, with 8 bases left in between. Germline V gene lookup returns CDR1 MDHEN and CDR2 SYDVKM. The length of the CDR3 is 11 residues. DNA for the CDR3: TGTGCCAGCAGTGAACTCACTGAGCAGTTCTTC. It encodes CASSELTEQFF.

The chain uses TRBV28 and TRBJ2-5, with TRBD2 identical over 13 bases. Looked up from germline, CDR1 is MDHEN and CDR2 is SYDVKM. The CDR3 is made up of 16 amino acids. Trimming removed 5 bases from V and 4 bases from J; junction bases left unmatched: 7. This CDR3 reads CASSRRTSGSGETQYF. CDR3 nucleotide sequence: TGTGCCAGCAGTCGCCGGACTAGCGGGAGCGGAGAGACCCAGTACTTC.